Included here is one TCR beta chain sequence, with context. PCR involved 60 Vbeta and 13 Jbeta primers. Measured with immunoSEQ multiplex PCR; TCRdb has only the in-frame clones, and not every one. The sample includes about 160,000 clones, 76% of them seen just once. Germline CDR1 reads MNHEY; CDR2 reads SVGAGI. Trimming took 7 bases from V and 7 from J, leaving 16 bases between them. The CDR3 length is 13 residues. The sample is drawn from a study of cytomegalovirus exposure and HLA in healthy donors. V and J are TRBV6-5 and TRBJ1-2, with D maybe TRBD1 (6 bases). The sequence was collected from a man aged 60 to 75 in good health and CMV-seronegative. The source material was PBMCs. CDR3 nucleotides: TGTGCCAGCACGCAACAGGGAGGGGGTGGCTACACCTTC. Amino acid sequence: CASTQQGGGGYTF.